Listed below are T cell receptor beta chains from one sample, sequenced in a study of T-cell memory formation after mild COVID-19. TCRdb itself ran the 5' RACE reads through MiXCR, one entry per CDR3 protein. The profile shows 300,000 to 400,000 distinct CDR3 sequences, 20% to 25% of them singletons. Source material: PBMCs or a T cell subset sorted from them (not recorded which). The receptors were gathered from an adult woman who had mild COVID-19 (a few samples of this study predate the infection). Cell type and time point are not known. CDR3s include the opening cysteine and the closing phenylalanine or tryptophan. D genes are given only for firm matches. Part of the rows lack a size; the others show once, few, many or a class for expanded clones.

DNA	CDR3	size	V	J	D
TGTGCCAGCAGCGTAGGGGACGGGATACATGAGCAGTTCTTC	CASSVGDGIHEQFF	NA	TRBV9	TRBJ2-1	NA
TGTGCCAGCAGCCCGGCTAAAGGCCACGAGCAGTACTTC	CASSPAKGHEQYF	NA	TRBV4-2	TRBJ2-7	NA
TGTGCCACCAGTGGACAGGGTCGTACCGGGGAGCTGTTTTTT	CATSGQGRTGELFF	few	TRBV24-1	TRBJ2-2	TRBD1
TGTGCCAGCATCCCCGCCGGGACACCCTACAATGAGCAGTTCTTC	CASIPAGTPYNEQFF	few	TRBV6-2/TRBV6-3	TRBJ2-1	NA
TGTGCCAGCAGCCAAGAAGGGACGAACACAGATACGCAGTATTTT	CASSQEGTNTDTQYF	many	TRBV4-2	TRBJ2-3	NA
TGTGCCAGCAGCTCCTATATAGATAACACTGAAGCTTTCTTT	CASSSYIDNTEAFF	NA	TRBV7-9	TRBJ1-1	NA
TGTGCCAGCAGTTCCACTAGCGGGAGAGAAAATGAGCAGTTCTTC	CASSSTSGRENEQFF	few	TRBV12-3/TRBV12-4	TRBJ2-1	TRBD2
TGCAGGATAATATGGGGAACTGAAGCTTTCTTT	CRIIWGTEAFF	NA	TRBV20-1	TRBJ1-1	NA
TGTGCCAGCAGTTTTTCCAGGGCTGCCTATGGCTACACCTTC	CASSFSRAAYGYTF	few	TRBV12-3/TRBV12-4	TRBJ1-2	NA
TGTGCCAGCAGCTTGGCCGCTCGTGGGGAGCTGTTTTTT	CASSLAARGELFF	NA	TRBV5-6	TRBJ2-2	NA
TGCGCCAGCAGCCCCAACGGACAGACGGTTAATGAAAAACTGTTTTTT	CASSPNGQTVNEKLFF	NA	TRBV5-1	TRBJ1-4	NA
TGCGCCAGCAGCATAACAGGGGCCGAGGGCGGGGAGCTGTTTTTT	CASSITGAEGGELFF	NA	TRBV5-1	TRBJ2-2	TRBD1
TGTGCCAGCAGTTACTTGCAGGGGATCGAAGCTTTCTTT	CASSYLQGIEAFF	NA	TRBV6-5	TRBJ1-1	NA
TGTGCCAGCAGCCAAGTGGCGGGGGAAACCTACGAGCAGTACTTC	CASSQVAGETYEQYF	few	TRBV4-2	TRBJ2-7	TRBD2
TGTGCCAGCGGGGGGTGGGGGAATGGCAATCAGCCCCAGCATTTT	CASGGWGNGNQPQHF	few	TRBV6-1	TRBJ1-5	NA
TGCAGTGCTAGTAACCGGGACGGAGATAGCAATCAGCCCCAGCATTTT	CSASNRDGDSNQPQHF	few	TRBV20-1	TRBJ1-5	NA
TGTGCCAGCAGTTCGGGACAAAAATTCAATCAGCCCCAGCATTTT	CASSSGQKFNQPQHF	NA	TRBV12-3/TRBV12-4	TRBJ1-5	NA
TGTGCCAGCAGAGATCTTCGGGTGGGGCACGAGCAGTACTTC	CASRDLRVGHEQYF	few	TRBV6-5	TRBJ2-7	NA
TGCGCCAGCAGCCAAGTGTCCGGTTACAATGAGCAGTTCTTC	CASSQVSGYNEQFF	few	TRBV4-1	TRBJ2-1	NA
TGTGCCATCAGTGGGGGGGACAGCCATAACTATGGCTACACCTTC	CAISGGDSHNYGYTF	NA	TRBV10-3	TRBJ1-2	TRBD1
TGTGCCAGCAGCTTAGAGGCAGGGGCGGAGGAAAAACTGTTTTTT	CASSLEAGAEEKLFF	NA	TRBV7-9	TRBJ1-4	NA
TGTGCTAGCGCGCGGACTAGCGGAACCTCCTACAATGAGCAGTTCTTC	CASARTSGTSYNEQFF	few	TRBV7-7	TRBJ2-1	TRBD2
TGCGCCAGCAGCCAAGAGGTCGGGGCTTATTACGAGCAGTACTTC	CASSQEVGAYYEQYF	NA	TRBV4-3	TRBJ2-7	NA
TGTGCCATCAGTGAGTCTAGCGGGATCTCCTACGAGCAGTACTTC	CAISESSGISYEQYF	few	TRBV10-3	TRBJ2-7	TRBD2
TGTGCCAGCAGTCCCCGGACAGGGGGCGCTGGCTACACCTTC	CASSPRTGGAGYTF	NA	TRBV27	TRBJ1-2	TRBD1
TGTGCCACCAGTGAGCCCGGGACAGGGGTCCAAGAGACCCAGTACTTC	CATSEPGTGVQETQYF	many	TRBV24-1	TRBJ2-5	TRBD1
TGTGCCAGCAAAATATCTGGGGCCAACGTCCTGACTTTC	CASKISGANVLTF	NA	TRBV11-2	TRBJ2-6	NA
TGTGCCAGTAGTCCACGGACTAGCGGGAGAGGGGAGCAGTACTTC	CASSPRTSGRGEQYF	NA	TRBV19	TRBJ2-7	TRBD2
TGCGCCAGCAGCTTGGTACCGGGGGCGCACACTGAAGCTTTCTTT	CASSLVPGAHTEAFF	few	TRBV5-1	TRBJ1-1	NA
TGCAGTGCTAGAGCGGGACAGTTGGCTGAAGCTTTCTTT	CSARAGQLAEAFF	NA	TRBV20-1	TRBJ1-1	TRBD1
TGCGCCAGCAGCTTGGTGGTTCGTAACAGACAAGAGACCCAGTACTTC	CASSLVVRNRQETQYF	many	TRBV5-1	TRBJ2-5	NA
TGTGCCAGCAGTTACAGGGTGAGGGCTGAAGCTTTCTTT	CASSYRVRAEAFF	NA	TRBV6-6	TRBJ1-1	NA
TGTGCCAGCAGTTTATCCAGACAGGGTGGCACTGAAGCTTTCTTT	CASSLSRQGGTEAFF	NA	TRBV27	TRBJ1-1	TRBD1
TGTGCCAGTAGTGGCGGTAACGAGCAGTACTTC	CASSGGNEQYF	few	TRBV19	TRBJ2-7	NA
TGTGCCAGCAGCTCAGGACAGGGCTACTCTGGAAACACCATATATTTT	CASSSGQGYSGNTIYF	NA	TRBV5-6	TRBJ1-3	TRBD1
TGTGCCAGCAGCTTAGTCGGTCTAGCGGGGAACACCGGGGAGCTGTTTTTT	CASSLVGLAGNTGELFF	few	TRBV7-2	TRBJ2-2	TRBD2
TGTGCCAGCAGCTTTAGGGCGGGGACAGGGATGAACACTGAAGCTTTCTTT	CASSFRAGTGMNTEAFF	few	TRBV7-6	TRBJ1-1	TRBD1
TGTGCCAGCAGCTTAGACGCCCTGGACAGGGTTGTCTATGGCTACACCTTC	CASSLDALDRVVYGYTF	few	TRBV7-9	TRBJ1-2	TRBD1
TGTGCCTGGAGTGTCGGTAGCGGGAACGGCAACGAGCAGTACTTC	CAWSVGSGNGNEQYF	NA	TRBV30	TRBJ2-7	TRBD2
TGTGCCAGCAGCGTAGGAGTTGGGAATGAAGCTTTCTTT	CASSVGVGNEAFF	NA	TRBV9	TRBJ1-1	NA